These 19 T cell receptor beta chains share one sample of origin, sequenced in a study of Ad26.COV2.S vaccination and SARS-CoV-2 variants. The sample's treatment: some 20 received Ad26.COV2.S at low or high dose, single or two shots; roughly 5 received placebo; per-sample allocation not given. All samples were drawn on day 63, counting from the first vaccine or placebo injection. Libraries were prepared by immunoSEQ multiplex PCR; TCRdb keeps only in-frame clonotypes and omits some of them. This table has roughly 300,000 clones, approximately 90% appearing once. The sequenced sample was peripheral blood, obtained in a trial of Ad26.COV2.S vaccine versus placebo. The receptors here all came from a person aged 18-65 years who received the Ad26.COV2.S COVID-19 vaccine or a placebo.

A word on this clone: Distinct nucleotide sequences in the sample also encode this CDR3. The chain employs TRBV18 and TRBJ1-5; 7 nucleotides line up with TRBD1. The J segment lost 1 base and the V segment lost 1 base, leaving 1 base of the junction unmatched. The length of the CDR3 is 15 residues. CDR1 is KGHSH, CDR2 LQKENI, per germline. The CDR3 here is CASSPQGASNQPQHF. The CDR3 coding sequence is TGTGCCAGCTCACCACAGGGGGCGAGCAATCAGCCCCAGCATTTT.

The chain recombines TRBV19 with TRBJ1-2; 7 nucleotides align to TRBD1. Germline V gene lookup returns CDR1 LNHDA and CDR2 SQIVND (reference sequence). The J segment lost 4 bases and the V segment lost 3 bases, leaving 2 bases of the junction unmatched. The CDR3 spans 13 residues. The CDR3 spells CASSMGTAYGYTF. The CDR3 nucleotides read TGTGCCAGTAGTATGGGGACAGCCTATGGCTACACCTTC.

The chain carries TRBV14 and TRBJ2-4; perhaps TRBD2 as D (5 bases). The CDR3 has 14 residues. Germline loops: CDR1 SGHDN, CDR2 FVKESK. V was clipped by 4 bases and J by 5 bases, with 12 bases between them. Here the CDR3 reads CASSRRGTENIQYF. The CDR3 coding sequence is TGTGCCAGCAGCCGTCGGGGTACCGAAAACATTCAGTACTTC.

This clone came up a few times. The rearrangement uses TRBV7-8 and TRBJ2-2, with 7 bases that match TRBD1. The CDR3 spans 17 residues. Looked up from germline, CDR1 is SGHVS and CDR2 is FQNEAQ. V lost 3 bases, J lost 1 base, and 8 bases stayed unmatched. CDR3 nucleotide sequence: TGTGCCAGCAGCTTCTGGCCCGGACAGGTGAACACCGGGGAGCTGTTTTTT. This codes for CASSFWPGQVNTGELFF. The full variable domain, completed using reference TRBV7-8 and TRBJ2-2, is GAGVSQSPRYKVAKRGQDVALRCDPISGHVSLFWYQQALGQGPEFLTYFQNEAQLDKSGLPSDRFFAERPEGSVSTLKIQRTQQEDSAVYLCASSFWPGQVNTGELFFGEGSRLTVL.

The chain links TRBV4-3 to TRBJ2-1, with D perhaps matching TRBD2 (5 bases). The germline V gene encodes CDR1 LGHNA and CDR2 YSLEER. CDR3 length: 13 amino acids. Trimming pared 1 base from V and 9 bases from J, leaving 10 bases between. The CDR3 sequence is CASSQGGSGEQFF. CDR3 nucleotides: TGCGCCAGCAGCCAAGGAGGGTCGGGTGAGCAGTTCTTC.

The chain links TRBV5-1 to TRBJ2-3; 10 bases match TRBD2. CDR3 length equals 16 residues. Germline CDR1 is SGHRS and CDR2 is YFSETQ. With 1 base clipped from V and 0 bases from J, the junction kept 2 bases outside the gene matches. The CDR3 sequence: CASSLRTSGSTDTQYF. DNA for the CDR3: TGCGCCAGCAGCTTGAGGACTAGCGGAAGCACAGATACGCAGTATTTT.

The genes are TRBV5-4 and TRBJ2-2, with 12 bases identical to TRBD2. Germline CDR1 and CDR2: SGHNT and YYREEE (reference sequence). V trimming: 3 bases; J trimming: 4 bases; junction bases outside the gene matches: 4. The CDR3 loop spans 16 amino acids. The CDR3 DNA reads TGTGCCAGCAGCTCTGGACTAGCGGGACCCACCGGGGAGCTGTTTTTT. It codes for CASSSGLAGPTGELFF.

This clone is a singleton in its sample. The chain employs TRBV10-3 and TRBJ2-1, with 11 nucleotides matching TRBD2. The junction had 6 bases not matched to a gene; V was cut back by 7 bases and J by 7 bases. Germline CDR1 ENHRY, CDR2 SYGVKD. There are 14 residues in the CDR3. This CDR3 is CAIKVAGGGNEQFF. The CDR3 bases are TGTGCCATCAAGGTAGCGGGAGGGGGAAATGAGCAGTTCTTC.

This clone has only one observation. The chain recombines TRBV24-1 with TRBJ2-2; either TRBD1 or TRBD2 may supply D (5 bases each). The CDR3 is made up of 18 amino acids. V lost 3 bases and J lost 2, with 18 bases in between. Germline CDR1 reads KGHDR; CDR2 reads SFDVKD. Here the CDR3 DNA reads TGTGCCACCAGTGATCAAAATTTCGGGACGGGAAACACCGGGGAGCTGTTTTTT. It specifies CATSDQNFGTGNTGELFF.

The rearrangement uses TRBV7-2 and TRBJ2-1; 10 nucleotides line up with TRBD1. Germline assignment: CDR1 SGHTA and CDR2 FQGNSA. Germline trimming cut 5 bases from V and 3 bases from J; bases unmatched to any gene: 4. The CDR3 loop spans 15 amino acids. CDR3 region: CASSPGDRGYNEQFF. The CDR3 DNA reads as TGTGCCAGCAGCCCGGGGGACAGGGGCTACAATGAGCAGTTCTTC.

CDR3 nucleotides: TGTGCCAGCAGCTTGCGGGGGTTAACTGAAGCTTTCTTT. As protein: CASSLRGLTEAFF. V usage is TRBV5-6 and J usage is TRBJ1-1, with TRBD1 as a possible D gene (5 bases). Trimming stripped 1 base from V and 5 bases from J, with 9 bases between. CDR1 is SGHDT, CDR2 YYEEEE, per germline. The CDR3 contains 13 residues.

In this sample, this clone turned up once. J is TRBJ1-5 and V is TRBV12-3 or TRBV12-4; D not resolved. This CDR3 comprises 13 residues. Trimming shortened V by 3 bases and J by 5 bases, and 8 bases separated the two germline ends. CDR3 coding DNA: TGTGCCAGCAGTTTCAAAGGGTATCAGCCCCAGCATTTT. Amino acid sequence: CASSFKGYQPQHF.

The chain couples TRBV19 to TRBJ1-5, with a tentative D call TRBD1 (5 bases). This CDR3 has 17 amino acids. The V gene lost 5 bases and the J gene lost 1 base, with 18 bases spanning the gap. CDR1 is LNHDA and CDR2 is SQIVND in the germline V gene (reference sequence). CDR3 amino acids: CASSPQGREYSNQPQHF. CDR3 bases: TGTGCCAGTAGTCCTCAGGGCAGGGAGTACAGCAATCAGCCCCAGCATTTT.

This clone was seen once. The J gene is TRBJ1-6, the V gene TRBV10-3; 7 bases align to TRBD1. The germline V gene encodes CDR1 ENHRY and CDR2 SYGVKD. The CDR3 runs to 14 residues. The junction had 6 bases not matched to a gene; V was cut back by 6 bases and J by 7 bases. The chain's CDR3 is CAIRATGDNSPLHF. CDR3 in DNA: TGTGCCATCAGAGCTACAGGGGACAATTCACCCCTCCACTTT.

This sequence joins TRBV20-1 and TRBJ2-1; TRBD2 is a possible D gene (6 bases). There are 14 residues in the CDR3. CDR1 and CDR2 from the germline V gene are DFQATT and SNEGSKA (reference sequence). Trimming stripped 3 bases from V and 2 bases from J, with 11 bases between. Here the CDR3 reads CSASQREPYNEQFF. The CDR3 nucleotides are TGCAGTGCTAGTCAACGGGAGCCCTACAATGAGCAGTTCTTC.

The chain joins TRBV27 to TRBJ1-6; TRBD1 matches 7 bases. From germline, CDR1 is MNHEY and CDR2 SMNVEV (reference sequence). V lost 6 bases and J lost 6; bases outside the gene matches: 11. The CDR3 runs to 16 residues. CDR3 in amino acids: CASRAIRDRLNSPLHF. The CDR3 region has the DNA TGTGCCAGCAGGGCGATAAGGGACAGACTTAATTCACCCCTCCACTTT.

The CDR3 sequence is CASSVTGWETQYF. CDR3 coding DNA: TGTGCCAGCAGCGTGACAGGGTGGGAGACCCAGTACTTC. The chain combines TRBV14 with TRBJ2-5; 7 bases are a match to TRBD1. Germline CDR1 and CDR2: SGHDN and FVKESK. This CDR3 is built from 13 residues. After removal of 5 bases from V and 5 bases from J, the junction contained 5 bases not matched to a gene.

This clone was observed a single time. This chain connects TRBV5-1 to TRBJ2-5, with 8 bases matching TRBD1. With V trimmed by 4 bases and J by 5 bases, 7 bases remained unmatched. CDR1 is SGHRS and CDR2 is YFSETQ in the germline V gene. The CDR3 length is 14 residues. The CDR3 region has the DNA TGCGCCAGCAGCCTTGGACAGGGTGAGGAGACCCAGTACTTC. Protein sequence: CASSLGQGEETQYF. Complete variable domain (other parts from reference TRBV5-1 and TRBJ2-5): KAGVTQTPRYLIKTRGQQVTLSCSPISGHRSVSWYQQTPGQGLQFLFEYFSETQRNKGNFPGRFSGRQFSNSRSEMNVSTLELGDSALYLCASSLGQGEETQYFGPGTRLLVL.

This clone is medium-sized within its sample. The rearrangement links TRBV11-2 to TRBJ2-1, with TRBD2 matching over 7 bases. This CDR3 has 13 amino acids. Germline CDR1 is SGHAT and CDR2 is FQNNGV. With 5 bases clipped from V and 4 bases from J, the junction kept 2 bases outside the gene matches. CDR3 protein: CASSPGLYNEQFF. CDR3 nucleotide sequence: TGTGCCAGCAGCCCGGGACTATACAATGAGCAGTTCTTC.